These 29 T cell receptor beta chains were sequenced from one sample in a study of regulatory T cells in long-lasting Graves disease. Researchers made TCR beta libraries by using iRepertoire HTBI primers and running Arm-PCR on CDR3 regions. TCRdb called the multiplex PCR reads again in MiXCR, with one record for every CDR3 protein. The table includes about 430,000 distinct CDR3 sequences, roughly a fifth detected once. Time point denoted: persistent/refractory GD, antithyroid drugs over 5 years with positive TRAb. PBMC-derived RNA was used for the TCR library. The source was peripheral blood mononuclear cells (PBMCs), collected when the disease was refractory, from a patient treated with antithyroid drugs. The receptor set was obtained from a female donor with Graves disease.

The table lists this clonotype with many counts. V gene TRBV11-2 combines with J gene TRBJ1-1, with 8 nucleotides matching TRBD1. The CDR3 runs 15 residues. Germline assignment: CDR1 SGHAT and CDR2 FQNNGV. V was pared by 5 bases and J by 1 base, with 6 bases of the junction left unmatched. CDR3 DNA: TGTGCCAGCAGCCACTCGGACAGGGCGAACACTGAAGCTTTCTTT. Encoded protein: CASSHSDRANTEAFF.

V usage is TRBV28 and J usage is TRBJ2-3, with TRBD1 matching 9 bases. This CDR3 region has 14 residues. The J segment lost 4 bases and the V segment lost 6 bases, leaving 5 bases of the junction unmatched. The germline CDR1 and CDR2 sequences are MDHEN and SYDVKM. CDR3 residues: CASRWDRVADTQYF. Here the CDR3 DNA reads TGTGCCAGCAGATGGGACAGGGTTGCAGATACGCAGTATTTT.

The chain recombines TRBV6-1 with TRBJ1-5, with D uncertain. The CDR3 is 16 amino acids. V was clipped by 8 bases and J by 0 bases, with 17 bases between them. Germline values: CDR1 MNHNS, CDR2 SASEGT. This CDR3 reads CASSTDRRDSNQPQHF. The CDR3, as DNA: TGTGCCAGCTCGACGGATAGGAGAGATAGCAATCAGCCCCAGCATTTT.

The rearrangement joins TRBV2 to TRBJ2-7; 9 positions agree with TRBD1. V lost 5 bases and J lost 4; bases outside the gene matches: 9. Germline lookup yields CDR1 SNHLY and CDR2 FYNNEI. The CDR3 has 15 amino acids. The CDR3 sequence: CASSLGGTGWYEQYF. The DNA for the CDR3 is TGTGCCAGCAGTTTAGGGGGGACAGGGTGGTACGAGCAGTACTTC.

This clonotype was detected many times. The chain links TRBV4-1 to TRBJ1-1, with TRBD1 as a possible D gene (5 bases). The germline V gene has CDR1 MGHRA and CDR2 YSYEKL. The CDR3 is 14 amino acids. V was cut by 6 bases and J by 1 base, with 12 bases left in between. CDR3 coding DNA: TGCGCCAGCAGTCCTGACAGCCAGAACACTGAAGCTTTCTTT. Amino acid sequence: CASSPDSQNTEAFF.

This chain links TRBV20-1 with TRBJ1-1; unclear D gene. The V end lost 6 bases, the J end lost 2 bases, and 16 bases lay between the germline ends. This CDR3 has 14 amino acids. Germline lookup yields CDR1 DFQATT and CDR2 SNEGSKA (reference sequence). The CDR3 sequence: CSAPRTHLNTEAFF. CDR3 bases: TGCAGTGCGCCTCGGACTCACCTTAACACTGAAGCTTTCTTT.

In its sample, this clonotype was seen many times. The rearrangement uses TRBV29-1 and TRBJ1-1; a possible D gene is TRBD1 (6 bases). The CDR3 has 13 residues. The germline V gene has CDR1 SQVTM and CDR2 ANQGSEA. Trimming removed 7 bases at V and 6 bases at J, with 18 bases between. This CDR3 reads CSGLQGREAEAFF. The CDR3, as DNA: TGCAGCGGACTCCAGGGGCGTGAGGCTGAAGCTTTCTTT.

The chain has TRBV11-2 and TRBJ2-1; D is unclear. This CDR3 comprises 14 residues. V was pared by 2 bases and J by 7 bases, with 12 bases between. CDR1 SGHAT and CDR2 FQNNGV come from the germline V gene. The CDR3 DNA is TGTGCCAGCAGCTTAATGAGAAGCGCTAATGAGCAGTTCTTC. Amino acids: CASSLMRSANEQFF.

A note on this clonotype: Since a much larger clone is just one base distant, this may be a read error. The chain joins TRBV27 to TRBJ2-5, with D possibly matching TRBD2 (6 bases). V dropped 5 bases and J dropped 1 base, with 11 bases sitting between them. The germline gives CDR1 MNHEY, CDR2 SMNVEV (reference sequence). This CDR3 region has 14 residues. The CDR3 coding sequence is TGTGCCAGCAGTGATTCCGGGAGCCAAGAGACCCAGTACTTC. It translates to CASSDSGSQETQYF.

This clonotype occurred a few times. The rearrangement links TRBV19 to TRBJ2-1, with D possibly TRBD1 on 5 matching bases. V was shortened by 4 bases and J by 3 bases, with 19 bases between the two germline ends. This CDR3 is built from 17 residues. From germline, CDR1 is LNHDA and CDR2 SQIVND (reference sequence). DNA of the CDR3: TGTGCCAGTAGTAAAATTAGAGCTAGACAGCGCTACAATGAGCAGTTCTTC. Its translation is CASSKIRARQRYNEQFF. The full variable domain, with the rest looked up from reference TRBV19 and TRBJ2-1, is DGGITQSPKYLFRKEGQNVTLSCEQNLNHDAMYWYRQDPGQGLRLIYYSQIVNDFQKGDIAEGYSVSREKKESFPLTVTSAQKNPTAFYLCASSKIRARQRYNEQFFGPGTRLTVL.

CDR3 DNA: TGTGCCAGCAGCCCAGGGACAGTCTCCTATAATTCACCCCTCCACTTT. It translates to CASSPGTVSYNSPLHF. The chain combines TRBV9 with TRBJ1-6; 7 bases align to TRBD1. The CDR3 consists of 16 residues. CDR1 SGDLS and CDR2 YYNGEE come from the germline V gene. Unmatched junction bases numbered 4, after V lost 4 bases and J lost 0 bases.

This clonotype has a count of ten or more. V usage is TRBV3-1 and J usage is TRBJ1-6, with D possibly being TRBD1 (6 bases). The germline CDR1 and CDR2 sequences are LGHDT and YNNKEL (reference sequence). This CDR3 contains 13 residues. V lost 2 bases and J 14 bases, leaving 13 bases between the germline ends. This CDR3 reads CASSQTGMISLHF. The CDR3 region has the DNA TGTGCCAGCAGCCAAACAGGGATGATATCCCTCCACTTT.

This clonotype was seen at least ten times. The chain uses TRBV13 and TRBJ1-2, with 9 bases aligning to TRBD1. The J segment lost 8 bases and the V segment lost 5 bases, leaving 6 bases of the junction unmatched. CDR1 and CDR2 from the germline V gene are PRHDT and FYEKMQ (reference sequence). The CDR3 length is 13 residues. CDR3 in amino acids: CASSPDRGGGYTF. The CDR3 DNA follows: TGTGCCAGCAGCCCGGACAGGGGAGGAGGCTACACCTTC.

Of note for this clonotype: The junction departs from germline at one end; a sequencing error may be responsible. V is TRBV7-8 and J is TRBJ1-4; 10 bases line up with TRBD1. CDR3 length equals 13 residues. Germline-derived CDR1 and CDR2 are SGHVS and FQNEAQ. The CDR3 bases are TGTGTCAGCAGCTTCGACAGGGGGCGCAAACTGTTTTTT. Translated: CVSSFDRGRKLFF.

This clonotype was recorded many times. This rearrangement joins TRBV7-3 to TRBJ2-2; D is ambiguous. V shed 5 bases and J shed 1 base, with 2 bases lying between them. Per germline, CDR1 SGHTA and CDR2 FQGTGA. The CDR3 runs 12 residues. The CDR3 reads CASSRNTGELFF. As DNA, the CDR3 is TGTGCCAGCAGCCGGAACACCGGGGAGCTGTTTTTT.

This clonotype was detected ten times or more. The chain combines TRBV27 with TRBJ1-5; tentative D call: TRBD1 (6 bases). The CDR3 spans 15 residues. V dropped 5 bases and J dropped 2 bases, with 13 bases sitting between them. Germline values: CDR1 MNHEY, CDR2 SMNVEV (reference sequence). This CDR3 reads CASSPGALGNQPQHF. CDR3 nucleotides: TGTGCCAGCAGTCCAGGGGCATTGGGCAATCAGCCCCAGCATTTT.

This clonotype occurred many times. The chain has TRBV2 and TRBJ1-2; TRBD1 matches at 7 bases. Germline-derived CDR1 and CDR2 are SNHLY and FYNNEI. V dropped 8 bases and J dropped 6; count of bases not matched to a gene: 9. This CDR3 is 13 amino acids long. This CDR3 reads CASRDSLQHGYTF. DNA of the CDR3: TGTGCCAGCCGGGACAGCCTCCAACATGGCTACACCTTC.

The sample holds a few counts of this clonotype. The chain has TRBV7-9 and TRBJ2-5; D could derive from TRBD1 or TRBD2 (5 bases each). This CDR3 has 12 amino acids. The germline V and J ends were trimmed by 5 bases and 13 bases, with 17 bases remaining between them. The germline CDR1 and CDR2 sequences are SEHNR and FQNEAQ (reference sequence). As DNA, the CDR3 is TGTGCCAGCAGCGCCCGGGACCCTCAGTCGTACTTC. Translating it yields CASSARDPQSYF. Based on the CDR3 plus reference TRBV7-9 and TRBJ2-5, the full variable domain is DTGVSQNPRHKITKRGQNVTFRCDPISEHNRLYWYRQTLGQGPEFLTYFQNEAQLEKSRLLSDRFSAERPKGSFSTLEIQRTEQGDSAMYLCASSARDPQSYFGPGTRLLVL.

This clonotype was picked up many times. The rearrangement uses TRBV28 and TRBJ1-2, with unresolved D. Germline values: CDR1 MDHEN, CDR2 SYDVKM. The CDR3 is made up of 16 amino acids. The V gene lost 1 base and the J gene lost 5 bases, with 17 bases spanning the gap. CDR3 coding DNA: TGTGCCAGCAGTTTATTACCCCCCTCGACGGATTATGGCTACACCTTC. The encoded protein is CASSLLPPSTDYGYTF.

The chain combines TRBV15 with TRBJ1-3; no clear D. This CDR3 is built from 16 residues. The V gene's germline CDR1 is LNHNV and CDR2 YYDKDF (reference sequence). V was clipped by 0 bases and J by 2 bases, with 11 bases between them. CDR3 amino acids: CATSRDLGLAGNTIYF. CDR3 sequence (DNA): TGTGCCACCAGCAGAGACTTGGGCCTGGCTGGAAACACCATATATTTT.

Many counts were recorded for this clonotype. CDR3 loop: CASTRGAGGRRTEAFF. The CDR3 DNA is TGTGCCAGCACTCGGGGTGCAGGGGGTCGGAGGACTGAAGCTTTCTTT. This chain connects TRBV6-1 to TRBJ1-1; TRBD1 aligns across 7 bases. The CDR3 sequence is 16 residues long. V lost 7 bases, J lost 5 bases, and 16 bases stayed unmatched. The germline V gene encodes CDR1 MNHNS and CDR2 SASEGT.

This clonotype turned up a few times. The V gene is TRBV2, the J gene TRBJ2-3; D ambiguous. V was clipped by 2 bases and J by 0 bases, with 18 bases between them. The CDR3 consists of 18 residues. Germline V gene data show CDR1 as SNHLY and CDR2 as FYNNEI. DNA for the CDR3: TGTGCCAGCAGTGAAACGGCTAACCCCCGCCCCAGCACAGATACGCAGTATTTT. This gives the protein CASSETANPRPSTDTQYF.

Here the CDR3 reads CATSSGSRDEQFF. In DNA, the CDR3 is TGTGCCACCAGTAGCGGGAGTAGGGATGAGCAGTTCTTC. The chain carries TRBV15 and TRBJ2-1; 9 bases fit TRBD2. The CDR3 consists of 13 residues. V shed 6 bases, J shed 8 bases, and the junction held 5 bases outside the gene matches. From germline, CDR1 is LNHNV and CDR2 YYDKDF (reference sequence).

This clonotype has ten or more counts. This rearrangement joins TRBV12-3 or TRBV12-4 to TRBJ2-5; 10 bases line up with TRBD1. CDR3 length: 15 amino acids. Trimming at V came to 5 bases and at J to 4 bases, leaving 7 bases not matched to a gene. The CDR3, as DNA: TGTGCCAGCAGTATAGGGACAGGGGCCCTAGAGACCCAGTACTTC. Translation gives CASSIGTGALETQYF.

This chain links TRBV5-6 with TRBJ2-7; TRBD2 might be the D (5 bases). CDR1 is SGHDT, CDR2 YYEEEE, per germline. V dropped 0 bases and J dropped 2 bases, with 9 bases sitting between them. This CDR3 comprises 14 residues. CDR3 in DNA: TGTGCCAGCAGCTTGGCGAGGGTTCCCTACGAGCAGTACTTC. Translation: CASSLARVPYEQYF.

This clonotype was counted at least ten times. The chain joins TRBV12-3 or TRBV12-4 to TRBJ1-2, with 8 bases lining up with TRBD1. V was pared by 7 bases and J by 0 bases, with 4 bases of the junction left unmatched. There are 14 residues in the CDR3. CDR3 nucleotide sequence: TGTGCCAGCACCCCGACAGGGGCTAACTATGGCTACACCTTC. The encoded protein is CASTPTGANYGYTF.

This clonotype was counted at least ten times. The chain has TRBV28 and TRBJ1-5; D is unclear. The germline V and J ends were trimmed by 2 bases and 6 bases, with 2 bases remaining between them. CDR1 and CDR2 (germline): MDHEN, SYDVKM. The CDR3 is 11 amino acids. CDR3 sequence reads: CASSLSQPQHF. The DNA of the CDR3 is TGTGCCAGCAGTTTAAGTCAGCCCCAGCATTTT.

V is TRBV2 and J is TRBJ2-7, with 9 bases fitting TRBD2. Germline V CDR1 and CDR2: SNHLY, FYNNEI. V was clipped by 6 bases and J by 4 bases; unmatched bases: 16. CDR3 size: 17 residues. The chain's CDR3 is CASSQDPRGAGGYEQYF. The CDR3 DNA reads TGTGCCAGCAGCCAAGATCCTAGGGGAGCGGGGGGTTACGAGCAGTACTTC.

This clonotype was detected only a few times. The CDR3 sequence: CASRATNNQPQHF. The DNA for the CDR3 is TGTGCCAGTAGGGCAACGAACAATCAGCCCCAGCATTTT. V gene TRBV19 combines with J gene TRBJ1-5; D is uncertain. Germline CDR1 is LNHDA and CDR2 is SQIVND (reference sequence). This CDR3 is built from 13 residues. The V and J ends lost 6 bases and 3 bases respectively, with 9 bases between them.